This T cell receptor beta chain was captured by sequencing in a study of T cells after yellow fever vaccination. Whole-study context: In the case of low-cell-number fractions, SMART-Seq v4 Ultra Low Input was used for preparation. The study's findings and limits: At approximately 95% for CD4 and over 80% for CD8, most primary-vaccination clones showed up again after the booster. Abundant clonotypes from the bulk population could have been carried over as contaminants into FACS-sorted repertoires.

TCRdb reprocessed the 5' RACE reads via MiXCR and lists one record per CDR3 protein. The sample has about 350,000 distinct CDR3 sequences, around 13% seen once; the top ten hold approximately 3.3%. This clonotype has only a few counts. Its antigen is undetermined. The germline CDR1 and CDR2 sequences are SNHLY and FYNNEI. V shed 2 bases, J shed 4 bases, and the junction held 3 bases outside the gene matches. This CDR3 is built from 15 residues. The sequences come from CD4+ T cells sorted from PBMCs, collected 15 days after the yellow fever booster vaccination. The chain links TRBV2 to TRBJ2-1; 9 bases match TRBD2. The receptor was derived from a man aged 18 to 35 who received the YFV17D yellow fever vaccine. CDR3 sequence (DNA): TGTGCCAGCAGTGAACTAGCGGGACAATACAATGAGCAGTTCTTC. Translation gives CASSELAGQYNEQFF. The full variable domain, completed using reference TRBV2 and TRBJ2-1, is EPEVTQTPSHQVTQMGQEVILRCVPISNHLYFYWYRQILGQKVEFLVSFYNNEISEKSEIFDDQFSVERPDGSNFTLKIRSTKLEDSAMYFCASSELAGQYNEQFFGPGTRLTVL.